The next 20 T cell receptor beta chains were all read from a single sample in a study of graft-versus-host responses after intestinal transplantation. The data were produced by immunoSEQ multiplex PCR, yet TCRdb's version contains in-frame clones alone and is incomplete. Here the sample spans over 45,000 clones, about 90% being singletons. Their antigens remain unidentified. Source: unstimulated CD4+ T cells sorted from spleen or lymph node cells, taken before transplant. The receptors derive from a human donor who was the organ donor for an intestinal transplant.

The chain employs TRBV2 and TRBJ1-1; D gene unclear. The CDR3 runs 13 residues. Germline V gives CDR1 SNHLY, CDR2 FYNNEI. V lost 7 bases and J lost 4, with 13 bases in between. In nucleotides, the CDR3 is TGTGCCAGCAACGAGGAATACGGCACTGAAGCTTTCTTT. Translated, it gives CASNEEYGTEAFF.

The rearrangement links TRBV19 to TRBJ2-1, with 10 positions matching TRBD1. Looked up from germline, CDR1 is LNHDA and CDR2 is SQIVND (reference sequence). With V trimmed by 7 bases and J by 0 bases, 6 bases remained unmatched. CDR3 length equals 16 residues. The CDR3 is CASTSTGGGSYNEQFF. In nucleotides, the CDR3 is TGTGCCAGTACCTCGACAGGGGGCGGCTCCTACAATGAGCAGTTCTTC. Variable domain in full (rest from reference TRBV19 and TRBJ2-1): DGGITQSPKYLFRKEGQNVTLSCEQNLNHDAMYWYRQDPGQGLRLIYYSQIVNDFQKGDIAEGYSVSREKKESFPLTVTSAQKNPTAFYLCASTSTGGGSYNEQFFGPGTRLTVL.

This chain connects TRBV30 to TRBJ2-7, with 9 nucleotides matching TRBD2. The CDR3 length is 16 residues. CDR1 and CDR2 from the germline V gene are GTSNPN and SVGIG (reference sequence). J gave up 4 bases and V 1 base, and 11 bases lay outside the gene matches. In DNA, the CDR3 is TGTGCCTGGAGTGCCGCCGGTATAGCGGGAGAGTACGAGCAGTACTTC. Translating it yields CAWSAAGIAGEYEQYF.

The chain carries TRBV14 and TRBJ2-2; D might be TRBD1 (5 bases). This CDR3 has 15 residues. V dropped 4 bases and J dropped 6 bases, with 15 bases sitting between them. The germline gives CDR1 SGHDN, CDR2 FVKESK. Written as DNA, the CDR3 is TGTGCCAGCAGCCTCCTGGGGCGCGAAGCCGGGGAGCTGTTTTTT. Its translation is CASSLLGREAGELFF. The full variable domain, its missing parts supplied by reference TRBV14 and TRBJ2-2, is EAGVTQFPSHSVIEKGQTVTLRCDPISGHDNLYWYRRVMGKEIKFLLHFVKESKQDESGMPNNRFLAERTGGTYSTLKVQPAELEDSGVYFCASSLLGREAGELFFGEGSRLTVL.

V and J are TRBV28 and TRBJ1-1; D uncertain. Germline V gene lookup returns CDR1 MDHEN and CDR2 SYDVKM. The length of the CDR3 is 13 residues. Trimming took off 3 bases at V and 3 bases at J, with 8 bases between the two ends. The CDR3 sequence: CASSLRRYTEAFF. Written as DNA, the CDR3 is TGTGCCAGCAGTTTGCGGCGGTACACTGAAGCTTTCTTT.

This sequence joins TRBV2 and TRBJ2-7; possible D gene TRBD2, 5 bases. Trimming cost V 6 bases and J 0 bases, with 30 bases left between them. This CDR3 spans 20 amino acids. CDR1 is SNHLY and CDR2 is FYNNEI in the germline V gene. For the CDR3, the DNA is TGTGCCAGCAGCCCAACGCTTTCGGGTAGATGGACTCTCCGCTCCTACGAGCAGTACTTC. This sequence encodes CASSPTLSGRWTLRSYEQYF.

This clone came up a few times. The chain has TRBV6-6 and TRBJ1-2, with D maybe TRBD1 (5 bases). The germline gives CDR1 MNHNY, CDR2 SVGAGI (reference sequence). The CDR3 extends over 14 amino acids. V dropped 0 bases and J dropped 4 bases, with 9 bases sitting between them. The chain's CDR3 is CASSYSKGSYGYTF. The CDR3 DNA is TGTGCCAGCAGTTACTCGAAGGGGTCCTATGGCTACACCTTC.

The V call is TRBV11-2, the J call TRBJ2-7; 7 bases align to TRBD1. The CDR3 has 14 residues. After removal of 7 bases from V and 0 bases from J, the junction contained 6 bases not matched to a gene. Per germline, CDR1 SGHAT and CDR2 FQNNGV. The CDR3 DNA reads as TGTGCCAGCACAGCCGGGACAGTCTCCTACGAGCAGTACTTC. Protein product: CASTAGTVSYEQYF.

This chain joins TRBV15 and TRBJ2-5, with no clear D. The CDR3 length is 13 residues. CDR1 is LNHNV, CDR2 YYDKDF, per germline (reference sequence). The ends were cut back, 0 bases at V and 4 bases at J, with 6 bases in the middle. The CDR3 DNA sequence: TGTGCCACCAGCAGAGATCTCCGAGAGACCCAGTACTTC. It specifies CATSRDLRETQYF.

V is TRBV18 and J is TRBJ1-2, with a tentative D call TRBD1 (5 bases). This CDR3 is built from 12 residues. CDR1 KGHSH and CDR2 LQKENI come from the germline V gene. V was cut by 6 bases and J by 6 bases, with 11 bases left in between. In DNA, the CDR3 is TGTGCCAGCTCGCAAGAAGGGGATGGCTACACCTTC. Amino acids: CASSQEGDGYTF.

This clone was counted a single time. The chain uses TRBV2 and TRBJ2-5; unclear D gene. Gene TRBJ2-7 matches the end of the DNA better, so the J call may be wrong. Germline V gene sequence: CDR1 SNHLY, CDR2 FYNNEI. The CDR3 is 14 amino acids. CDR3 residues: CASRGRQIFYEQYF. DNA for the CDR3: TGTGCCAGCAGGGGCCGTCAGATCTTCTACGAGCAGTACTTC.

V is TRBV28 and J is TRBJ1-5; no firm D call. The CDR3 loop spans 16 amino acids. Trimming removed 2 bases at V and 2 bases at J, with 13 bases between. CDR1 MDHEN and CDR2 SYDVKM come from the germline V gene. The CDR3 bases are TGTGCCAGCAGTTTAGTGAGAGCGGGCCGCAATCAGCCCCAGCATTTT. Its protein is CASSLVRAGRNQPQHF.

V is TRBV5-6 and J is TRBJ1-1; tentative D call: TRBD1 (6 bases). Trimming shortened V by 1 base and J by 3 bases, and 10 bases separated the two germline ends. This CDR3 contains 14 residues. Per the germline V gene, CDR1 is SGHDT and CDR2 is YYEEEE. This CDR3 is CASSLRDTDTEAFF. CDR3 in DNA: TGTGCCAGCAGCTTGAGGGACACGGACACTGAAGCTTTCTTT.

This chain connects TRBV25-1 to TRBJ2-7, with D perhaps TRBD1 (5 bases). The length of the CDR3 is 14 residues. Germline V gives CDR1 MGHDK, CDR2 SYGVNS. V was trimmed by 4 bases and J by 2 bases, leaving 12 bases between them. The CDR3 DNA sequence: TGTGCCAGCAGTGGCCCCCAGGGAACCTACGAGCAGTACTTC. It specifies CASSGPQGTYEQYF.

The CDR3 DNA is TGTGCCAGCAGTAAGACCAGGGGAGTGTTGGGTTTCCCTAGCACAGATACGCAGTATTTT. Its translation is CASSKTRGVLGFPSTDTQYF. The V call is TRBV27, the J call TRBJ2-3; TRBD1 might be the D (6 bases). The CDR3 has 20 amino acids. CDR1 is MNHEY, CDR2 SMNVEV, per germline (reference sequence). Trimming shortened V by 5 bases and J by 0 bases, and 27 bases separated the two germline ends.

This clone was detected once. The V and J genes are TRBV5-4 and TRBJ2-2; D uncertain. Trimming stripped 4 bases from V and 0 bases from J, with 13 bases between. Germline V lookup: CDR1 SGHNT, CDR2 YYREEE (reference sequence). This CDR3 contains 16 residues. The CDR3 DNA reads TGTGCCAGCAGCCCGTTGGCGGAGTCGAACACCGGGGAGCTGTTTTTT. Residues: CASSPLAESNTGELFF.

This clone was seen just once. This chain connects TRBV27 to TRBJ2-1, with D unclear. The CDR3 spans 14 residues. The V gene lost 3 bases and the J gene lost 7 bases, with 13 bases spanning the gap. Germline V lookup: CDR1 MNHEY, CDR2 SMNVEV (reference sequence). The CDR3 here is CASSFQVARNEQFF. CDR3 sequence (DNA): TGTGCCAGCAGTTTTCAAGTAGCAAGGAATGAGCAGTTCTTC.

This chain connects TRBV18 to TRBJ1-1; TRBD1 agrees at 7 bases. The germline CDR1 and CDR2 sequences are KGHSH and LQKENI. The CDR3 sequence is 14 residues long. Trimming at V came to 3 bases and at J to 4 bases, leaving 5 bases not matched to a gene. CDR3 sequence (DNA): TGTGCCAGCTCACCCCAGACAGGGAGCACTGAAGCTTTCTTT. Its translation: CASSPQTGSTEAFF.

The gene calls are TRBV11-3 and TRBJ1-2, with 7 bases identical to TRBD1. Germline CDR1 and CDR2: SGHNT and YENEEA. Trimming removed 1 base from V and 4 bases from J; junction bases left unmatched: 15. This CDR3 has 18 residues. CDR3 in amino acids: CASSLVRTSPGGSYGYTF. The CDR3 DNA follows: TGTGCCAGCAGCTTAGTTCGCACGAGTCCAGGGGGGAGCTATGGCTACACCTTC.

The chain couples TRBV28 to TRBJ2-1; tentatively, D is TRBD2 (5 bases). V was clipped by 7 bases and J by 4 bases, with 11 bases between them. This CDR3 comprises 13 residues. Germline V gene data show CDR1 as MDHEN and CDR2 as SYDVKM. CDR3 region: CASNTGSYNEQFF. In DNA form, the CDR3 reads TGTGCCAGCAATACGGGGTCATACAATGAGCAGTTCTTC. The complete variable domain, with remaining parts taken from reference TRBV28 and TRBJ2-1, reads DVKVTQSSRYLVKRTGEKVFLECVQDMDHENMFWYRQDPGLGLRLIYFSYDVKMKEKGDIPEGYSVSREKKERFSLILESASTNQTSMYLCASNTGSYNEQFFGPGTRLTVL.